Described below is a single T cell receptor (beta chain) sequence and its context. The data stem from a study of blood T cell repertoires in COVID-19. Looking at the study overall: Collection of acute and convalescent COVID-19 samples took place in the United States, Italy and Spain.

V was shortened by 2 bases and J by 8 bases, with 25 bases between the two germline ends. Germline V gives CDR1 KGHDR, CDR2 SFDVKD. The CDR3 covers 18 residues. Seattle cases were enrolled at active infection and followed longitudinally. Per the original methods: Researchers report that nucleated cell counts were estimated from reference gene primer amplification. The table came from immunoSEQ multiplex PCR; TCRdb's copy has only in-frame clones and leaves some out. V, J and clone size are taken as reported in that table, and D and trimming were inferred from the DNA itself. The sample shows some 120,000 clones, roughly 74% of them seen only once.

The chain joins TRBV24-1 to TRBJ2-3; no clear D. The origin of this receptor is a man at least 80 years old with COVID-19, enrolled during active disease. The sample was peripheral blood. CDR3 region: CATSDSATTLDSFGTQYF. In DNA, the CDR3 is TGTGCCACCAGTGATTCGGCCACTACCCTAGATAGCTTCGGTACGCAGTATTTT.